Listed here are 27 T cell receptor beta chains from one sample, sequenced in a study of blood T cell repertoires in COVID-19. Sequencing was performed with immunoSEQ multiplex PCR; in TCRdb, only in-frame clones are kept and a portion is missing. Among roughly 130,000 clones, about 80% were seen once, and the ten largest hold more than 10%. Sequencing was done on a sample of peripheral blood. These receptor sequences come from a woman in her sixties with acute or convalescent COVID-19.

This chain uses TRBV3-1 (or the pseudogene TRBV3-2) with TRBJ1-1; D is unresolved. Germline CDR1 reads LGHDT; CDR2 reads YNNKEL (reference sequence). Trimming left V 1 base short and J 9 bases short, with 21 bases between. The CDR3 covers 16 residues. The CDR3 nucleotides are TGTGCCAGCAGCCAAGGAGCGACCTTAGGTACCAGACAAGCTTTCTTT. Its protein product is CASSQGATLGTRQAFF.

The chain joins TRBV10-1 to TRBJ1-1; TRBD1 matches at 8 bases. This CDR3 is 12 amino acids long. V gave up 3 bases and J gave up 13 bases; unmatched junction bases: 7. Germline CDR1 and CDR2: WNHNN and SYGVQD (reference sequence). CDR3 bases: TGCGCCAGCAGTGAAGGGACAGGCCAGGTTTTCTTT. This codes for CASSEGTGQVFF.

The J gene is TRBJ1-6, the V gene TRBV2, with 7 bases identical to TRBD1. The V segment lost 8 bases and the J segment 7 bases; nucleotides outside the gene matches: 8. The CDR3 is 14 amino acids. Germline lookup yields CDR1 SNHLY and CDR2 FYNNEI. CDR3 nucleotides: TGTGCCAGCGCTAGGACAGGTCGAAATTCACCCCTCCACTTT. Its translation is CASARTGRNSPLHF.

In the case of this clone: Other DNA sequences in the same sample also yield this CDR3. CDR3 coding DNA: TGTGCCAGCAGCTTGTTGGCAGCAACTAATGAAAAACTGTTTTTT. It specifies CASSLLAATNEKLFF. V gene TRBV5-5 combines with J gene TRBJ1-4, with D uncertain. Germline V gene data show CDR1 as SGHKS and CDR2 as YYEKEE (reference sequence). Trimming left V 1 base short and J 0 bases short, with 7 bases between. The CDR3 totals 15 residues.

This clone has just one count. The CDR3 here is CASRATGAEETQYF. CDR3 nucleotides: TGCGCCAGCAGAGCTACAGGGGCCGAAGAGACCCAGTACTTC. V is TRBV5-1 and J is TRBJ2-5, with TRBD1 identical over 7 bases. The CDR3 has 14 amino acids. The germline V gene encodes CDR1 SGHRS and CDR2 YFSETQ. J lost 3 bases, V lost 5 bases, and 7 bases had no gene match.

Here the CDR3 DNA reads TGTGCCTGGGACAGGGGCAACTACGAGCAGTACTTC. Encoded protein: CAWDRGNYEQYF. V is TRBV30 and J is TRBJ2-7, with 8 positions matching TRBD1. V lost 5 bases and J lost 3; bases outside the gene matches: 3. The CDR3 spans 12 residues. Per germline, CDR1 GTSNPN and CDR2 SVGIG (reference sequence).

The chain has TRBV6-1 and TRBJ2-1, with 14 bases lining up with TRBD2. Germline V gene data show CDR1 as MNHNS and CDR2 as SASEGT. V lost 0 bases to trimming and J lost 10 bases; unmatched junction nucleotides: 8. There are 17 residues in the CDR3. The CDR3 DNA follows: TGTGCCAGCAGTGAAGCCCCAGGACTAGCGGGGGGTGGGGAGCAGTTCTTC. This translates into CASSEAPGLAGGGEQFF.

The V and J genes are TRBV18 and TRBJ1-1; D not resolved. V lost 6 bases and J lost 7, with 15 bases in between. Germline CDR1 is KGHSH and CDR2 is LQKENI. The CDR3 is 13 residues long. The CDR3 coding sequence is TGTGCCAGCTCCCCTGGGAGAGAGAGTGAAGCTTTCTTT. Residues: CASSPGRESEAFF.

The DNA of the CDR3 is TGTGCCAGCAGTGATGAGGTCAGCTCCTACAATGAGCAGTTCTTC. This translates into CASSDEVSSYNEQFF. The chain couples TRBV6-1 to TRBJ2-1; D uncertain. Germline V CDR1 and CDR2: MNHNS, SASEGT. The CDR3 runs to 15 residues. Deletions cut 3 bases from V and 0 bases from J, with 9 bases between.

For the CDR3, the DNA is TGTGCCAGCAACTCCGGGACAGAATTTCACCGCTATGGCTACACCTTC. Protein sequence: CASNSGTEFHRYGYTF. The chain links TRBV28 to TRBJ1-2; 7 bases align to TRBD1. The germline V gene encodes CDR1 MDHEN and CDR2 SYDVKM. This CDR3 spans 16 amino acids. Trimming removed 7 bases from V and 4 bases from J; junction bases left unmatched: 15.

This clone has only one observation. The rearrangement joins TRBV29-1 to TRBJ2-2; 7 bases match TRBD1. CDR1 is SQVTM, CDR2 ANQGSEA, per germline. V shed 7 bases and J 6 bases; nucleotides not matched to a gene: 11. This CDR3 region has 14 residues. CDR3 residues: CSGTTGRIAGELFF. In DNA form, the CDR3 reads TGCAGCGGTACGACAGGGCGAATCGCCGGGGAGCTGTTTTTT.

This chain joins TRBV10-3 and TRBJ2-5, with no clear D. Per the germline V gene, CDR1 is ENHRY and CDR2 is SYGVKD. The CDR3 length is 14 residues. V lost 3 bases and J 7 bases, leaving 15 bases between the germline ends. CDR3 amino acids: CAISEEVLASTQYF. CDR3 sequence (DNA): TGTGCCATCAGTGAAGAGGTGTTGGCGTCGACCCAGTACTTC.

The chain recombines TRBV9 with TRBJ1-2; 10 positions match TRBD1. The CDR3 spans 15 residues. V lost 1 base, J lost 8 bases, and 8 bases stayed unmatched. Germline-derived CDR1 and CDR2 are SGDLS and YYNGEE. The CDR3 sequence is CASSVNFGTGAGYTF. The CDR3 DNA follows: TGTGCCAGCAGCGTAAACTTCGGGACAGGGGCAGGCTACACCTTC.

This chain connects TRBV18 to TRBJ2-3, with 8 positions matching TRBD2. The CDR3 extends over 15 amino acids. V gave up 8 bases and J gave up 0 bases; unmatched junction bases: 7. From germline, CDR1 is KGHSH and CDR2 LQKENI. As DNA, the CDR3 is TGTGCCAGCACACTTAGCGGGGTTAGCACAGATACGCAGTATTTT. Its translation: CASTLSGVSTDTQYF.

V gene TRBV2 combines with J gene TRBJ1-2; unclear D gene. This CDR3 has 15 residues. With 7 bases removed from V and 7 bases from J, the gap between germline ends came to 22 bases. Germline CDR1 and CDR2: SNHLY and FYNNEI. The CDR3 coding sequence is TGTGCCAGCAAGAGGGCGGGAGGAGGTGCTGCTGGCTACACCTTC. Translation gives CASKRAGGGAAGYTF.

The gene calls are TRBV5-1 and TRBJ1-1, with D perhaps TRBD1 (6 bases). Trimming took off 4 bases at V and 0 bases at J, with 10 bases between the two ends. The CDR3 runs 14 residues. Germline loops: CDR1 SGHRS, CDR2 YFSETQ. CDR3 DNA sequence: TGCGCCAGCAGCGGAGGACAGTTGAACACTGAAGCTTTCTTT. Translated: CASSGGQLNTEAFF.

This chain connects TRBV19 to TRBJ1-3; D not resolved. Germline V gives CDR1 LNHDA, CDR2 SQIVND (reference sequence). This CDR3 comprises 15 residues. Trimming shortened V by 4 bases and J by 0 bases, and 10 bases separated the two germline ends. CDR3 DNA: TGTGCCAGTAGTACGGACTTAGACTCTGGAAACACCATATATTTT. Translation gives CASSTDLDSGNTIYF.

V usage is TRBV6-5 and J usage is TRBJ1-1; D ambiguous. V was cut by 11 bases and J by 1 base, with 14 bases left in between. This CDR3 has 13 residues. CDR1 is MNHEY and CDR2 is SVGAGI in the germline V gene. The chain's CDR3 is CASVRQWNTEAFF. In DNA form, the CDR3 reads TGTGCCTCAGTCAGACAATGGAACACTGAAGCTTTCTTT.

This chain links TRBV19 with TRBJ1-2; unclear D gene. CDR1 is LNHDA, CDR2 SQIVND, per germline (reference sequence). The V gene lost 1 base and the J gene lost 6 bases, with 9 bases spanning the gap. The CDR3 is made up of 13 amino acids. The CDR3 region has the DNA TGTGCCAGTAGTATAGTATGGAGCAATGGCTACACCTTC. Its translation: CASSIVWSNGYTF.

This CDR3 reads CASSPGGSGNTIYF. In DNA form, the CDR3 reads TGTGCCAGCAGCCCCGGAGGGTCTGGAAACACCATATATTTT. The chain combines TRBV5-6 with TRBJ1-3; D remains ambiguous. The V gene's germline CDR1 is SGHDT and CDR2 YYEEEE. The CDR3 runs 14 residues. Trimming cost V 4 bases and J 1 base, with 9 bases left between them.

This sequence joins TRBV6-5 and TRBJ1-5; D is unclear. CDR1 is MNHEY, CDR2 SVGAGI, per germline. The CDR3 covers 13 residues. The V end lost 2 bases, the J end lost 4 bases, and 6 bases lay between the germline ends. Written as DNA, the CDR3 is TGTGCCAGCAGTTACGGGCAGAATCAGCCCCAGCATTTT. This gives the protein CASSYGQNQPQHF.

This chain links TRBV20-1 with TRBJ2-3; 9 nucleotides line up with TRBD2. The junction had 6 bases not matched to a gene; V was cut back by 3 bases and J by 2 bases. This CDR3 has 15 residues. The germline gives CDR1 DFQATT, CDR2 SNEGSKA (reference sequence). The CDR3 protein is CSASLAGGLTDTQYF. CDR3 DNA: TGCAGTGCTAGTTTGGCGGGGGGGCTCACAGATACGCAGTATTTT.

The J gene is TRBJ1-2, the V gene TRBV29-1, with 7 bases that match TRBD1. Germline trimming cut 6 bases from V and 8 bases from J; bases unmatched to any gene: 6. The CDR3 contains 11 residues. Per the germline V gene, CDR1 is SQVTM and CDR2 is ANQGSEA. The CDR3 sequence: CSVRQGSGYTF. The CDR3 DNA sequence: TGCAGCGTAAGACAGGGTAGCGGCTACACCTTC.

Only a few counts were recorded for this clone. Other nucleotide sequences from this sample produce the same CDR3. The chain uses TRBV5-6 and TRBJ1-5; D is perhaps TRBD1 (5 bases). V was pared by 0 bases and J by 4 bases, with 5 bases between. Germline CDR1 is SGHDT and CDR2 is YYEEEE. CDR3 length: 13 amino acids. The CDR3 DNA reads as TGTGCCAGCAGCTTGGCAGGGAATCAGCCCCAGCATTTT. Amino acid sequence: CASSLAGNQPQHF.

This clone showed up just once. This chain joins TRBV18 and TRBJ1-1; TRBD1 agrees at 7 bases. The CDR3 loop spans 17 amino acids. Germline loops: CDR1 KGHSH, CDR2 LQKENI. Trimming removed 3 bases from V and 5 bases from J; junction bases left unmatched: 15. The CDR3: CASSPIAPTGIGTEAFF. CDR3 DNA sequence: TGTGCCAGCTCACCTATCGCCCCGACAGGGATAGGTACTGAAGCTTTCTTT.

This clone turned up a few times. This sequence joins TRBV6-5 and TRBJ1-5; no definite D call. This CDR3 is 11 amino acids long. The ends were cut back, 10 bases at V and 1 base at J, with 5 bases in the middle. The germline V gene encodes CDR1 MNHEY and CDR2 SVGAGI. CDR3 bases: TGTGCCACCGGGAGCAATCAGCCCCAGCATTTT. It encodes CATGSNQPQHF.

In nucleotides, the CDR3 is TGTGCCAGCAGCTTGAACGGGGAAGAGACCCAGTACTTC. Amino acids: CASSLNGEETQYF. The V gene is TRBV5-6, the J gene TRBJ2-5, with a tentative D call TRBD2 (5 bases). V was pared by 1 base and J by 3 bases, with 7 bases between. The CDR3 consists of 13 residues. Germline lookup yields CDR1 SGHDT and CDR2 YYEEEE.